This T cell receptor (beta chain) was retrieved from a study of OX40 agonist ivuxolimab in advanced cancers. The overall study: Partial responses, seen in three patients, involved one hepatocellular carcinoma and two cutaneous melanomas.

Profiled with immunoSEQ multiplex PCR; TCRdb holds only in-frame clones, not every one. The sample gives over 30,000 clones, about 81% of which show up once; about 20% is in the top ten. Findings and limits, study-wide: Also present in some nonresponders was a low level of normalized T-cell clonal expansion.

Germline V lookup: CDR1 SGHTA, CDR2 FQGTGA. CDR3 size: 15 residues. With 4 bases removed from V and 3 bases from J, the gap between germline ends came to 15 bases. This clone was recorded once. Antigen: not known. The specimen was CD4+ or CD8+ T cells sorted from blood, collected in a trial of the OX40 agonist ivuxolimab. This clonotype was obtained from an adult with an advanced solid tumor such as melanoma, head and neck, liver or kidney cancer. The V gene is TRBV7-3, the J gene TRBJ1-1; the D gene is possibly TRBD1 (5 bases). CDR3 region: CASSSMTTGYTEAFF. The CDR3 DNA follows: TGTGCCAGCAGCTCTATGACAACAGGCTACACTGAAGCTTTCTTT.